Listed below are T cell receptor beta chains from one sample, sequenced in a study of cytomegalovirus exposure and HLA in healthy donors. Profiled with immunoSEQ multiplex PCR; TCRdb holds only in-frame clones, not every one. The sample table sets out 90,000 to 100,000 clones. Sequencing was performed on PBMCs. The source is a woman aged 25 to 39 in good health and CMV-seronegative. CDR3s include the opening cysteine and the closing phenylalanine or tryptophan. The D gene is left open where the match is weak.

d_call: -; j_call: TRBJ1-4; v_call: TRBV5-8; cdr3_nt: TGTGCCAGCAGCTTTCGAGGGACTAGCATCACTAATGAAAAACTGTTTTTT; cdr3_aa: CASSFRGTSITNEKLFF
d_call: -; j_call: TRBJ1-6; v_call: TRBV30; cdr3_nt: TGTGCCTGGAGTCCCGGGGATGGTTCACCCCTCCACTTT; cdr3_aa: CAWSPGDGSPLHF
d_call: -; j_call: TRBJ2-1; v_call: TRBV9; cdr3_nt: TGTGCCAGCAGCGTAATCACAGTCTCCTACAATGAGCAGTTCTTC; cdr3_aa: CASSVITVSYNEQFF
d_call: -; j_call: TRBJ2-1; v_call: TRBV20-1; cdr3_nt: TGCAGTGCTTTAGTGAATGAGCAGTTCTTC; cdr3_aa: CSALVNEQFF
d_call: -; j_call: TRBJ2-1; v_call: TRBV5-1; cdr3_nt: TGCGCCAGCAGCTTGGCCTCCCCAGGAGGCTACAATGAGCAGTTCTTC; cdr3_aa: CASSLASPGGYNEQFF
d_call: -; j_call: TRBJ1-2; v_call: TRBV29-1; cdr3_nt: TGCAGCGTTGAAAGTTGGGCTGGCTACACCTTC; cdr3_aa: CSVESWAGYTF
d_call: TRBD2; j_call: TRBJ2-2; v_call: TRBV6-1; cdr3_nt: TGTGCCAGTCGAATAGCGGGAGGGCCCACCGGGGAGCTGTTTTTT; cdr3_aa: CASRIAGGPTGELFF
d_call: -; j_call: TRBJ2-1; v_call: TRBV6-6; cdr3_nt: TGTGCCAGCAGTTACTCGAGGGCTACGTACAATGAGCAGTTCTTC; cdr3_aa: CASSYSRATYNEQFF
d_call: -; j_call: TRBJ2-7; v_call: TRBV5-1; cdr3_nt: TGCGCCAGCAGCACGGACAGAACCTCCTACGAGCAGTACTTC; cdr3_aa: CASSTDRTSYEQYF
d_call: -; j_call: TRBJ2-6; v_call: TRBV7-2; cdr3_nt: TGTGCCAGCAGCTTTCCGGGGGACCCTGGGGCCAACGTCCTGACTTTC; cdr3_aa: CASSFPGDPGANVLTF
d_call: -; j_call: TRBJ2-2; v_call: TRBV5-6; cdr3_nt: TGTGCCAGTGGACCGCAGGGAAGGACCGGGGAGCTGTTTTTT; cdr3_aa: CASGPQGRTGELFF
d_call: TRBD2; j_call: TRBJ2-7; v_call: TRBV4-1; cdr3_nt: TGCGCCAGCGGCCCGGGGGATGGCGGGGGGGCCTCCTACGAGCAGTACTTC; cdr3_aa: CASGPGDGGGASYEQYF
d_call: -; j_call: TRBJ1-5; v_call: TRBV10-2; cdr3_nt: TGCGCCAGCAGGCCCTCAGGGGAAGGGCAGCCCCAGCATTTT; cdr3_aa: CASRPSGEGQPQHF
d_call: -; j_call: TRBJ2-5; v_call: TRBV5-1; cdr3_nt: TGCGCCAGCAGGGGCGGGCCCCAAGAGGCCCAGTACTTC; cdr3_aa: CASRGGPQEAQYF
d_call: -; j_call: TRBJ1-3; v_call: TRBV28; cdr3_nt: TGTGCCAGCAGTTTATGGGGGGTCCGACAGGTGGACTCTGGAAACACCATATATTTT; cdr3_aa: CASSLWGVRQVDSGNTIYF
d_call: TRBD2; j_call: TRBJ2-4; v_call: TRBV28; cdr3_nt: TGTGCCAGCAGTCTCCCGGGGGGGAGAAACATTCAGTACTTC; cdr3_aa: CASSLPGGRNIQYF
d_call: -; j_call: TRBJ1-4; v_call: TRBV7-9; cdr3_nt: TGTGCCAGCAGCGTACTACCGGATGAAAAACTGTTTTTT; cdr3_aa: CASSVLPDEKLFF
d_call: -; j_call: TRBJ1-1; v_call: TRBV30; cdr3_nt: TGTGCCTGGACCTCAGAGAACACTGAAGCTTTCTTT; cdr3_aa: CAWTSENTEAFF
d_call: -; j_call: TRBJ2-7; v_call: TRBV6-1; cdr3_nt: TGTGCCAGCAGTGAACCCTGGCTTTCCTACGAGCAGTACTTC; cdr3_aa: CASSEPWLSYEQYF
d_call: TRBD2; j_call: TRBJ2-7; v_call: TRBV7-9; cdr3_nt: TGTGCCAGCAGCTCACCGGGACTAGCGGGATCCTACGAGCAGTACTTC; cdr3_aa: CASSSPGLAGSYEQYF
d_call: TRBD2; j_call: TRBJ2-2; v_call: TRBV9; cdr3_nt: TGTGCCAGCAGCGTAGAAGCGGGGGGGGTTGCCGGGGAGCTGTTTTTT; cdr3_aa: CASSVEAGGVAGELFF
d_call: -; j_call: TRBJ2-7; v_call: TRBV2; cdr3_nt: TGTGCCAGCAGATTAGAATACGGGATACAGTTTGTTGAGCAGTACTTC; cdr3_aa: CASRLEYGIQFVEQYF
d_call: TRBD1; j_call: TRBJ1-4; v_call: TRBV7-9; cdr3_nt: TGTGCCAGCAGCGACAGGGGGGCAACTAATGAAAAACTGTTTTTT; cdr3_aa: CASSDRGATNEKLFF
d_call: TRBD2; j_call: TRBJ2-3; v_call: TRBV5-5; cdr3_nt: TGTGCCAGCAGCTCCCTACTAGCGAACACAGATACGCAGTATTTT; cdr3_aa: CASSSLLANTDTQYF
d_call: -; j_call: TRBJ2-1; v_call: TRBV6-1; cdr3_nt: TGTGCCAGCACAGATGGGTCAGGGACGCGGGGTGAGCAGTTCTTC; cdr3_aa: CASTDGSGTRGEQFF
d_call: TRBD1; j_call: TRBJ1-4; v_call: TRBV7-3; cdr3_nt: TGTGCCAGCAGCTCGTCAGGGGGGACTAATGAAAAACTGTTTTTT; cdr3_aa: CASSSSGGTNEKLFF
d_call: -; j_call: TRBJ1-2; v_call: TRBV29-1; cdr3_nt: TGCAGCGTTGTTCCTCAGGGTTATGGCTACACCTTC; cdr3_aa: CSVVPQGYGYTF
d_call: -; j_call: TRBJ1-1; v_call: TRBV11-2; cdr3_nt: TGTGCCAGCAGGATCATTGGAGGAAGGAACACTGAAGCTTTCTTT; cdr3_aa: CASRIIGGRNTEAFF
d_call: -; j_call: TRBJ2-1; v_call: TRBV9; cdr3_nt: TGTGCCAGCAGCGTAGGAAGAGGGGGGGAGTCCTACAATGAGCAGTTCTTC; cdr3_aa: CASSVGRGGESYNEQFF
d_call: -; j_call: TRBJ2-3; v_call: TRBV7-9; cdr3_nt: TGTGCCAGCAGCCCCGGGTTAGCGCAAGATACGCAGTATTTT; cdr3_aa: CASSPGLAQDTQYF
d_call: -; j_call: TRBJ1-1; v_call: TRBV6-1; cdr3_nt: TGTGCCAGCAGTGAATTAGGGTTGGACCAGGGGGCTTTCTTT; cdr3_aa: CASSELGLDQGAFF
d_call: -; j_call: TRBJ2-3; v_call: TRBV7-9; cdr3_nt: TGTGCCAGCAGCTTAGAGGGGTTCCTCACAGATACGCAGTATTTT; cdr3_aa: CASSLEGFLTDTQYF
d_call: TRBD1; j_call: TRBJ2-2; v_call: TRBV7-2; cdr3_nt: TGTGCCAGCAGCCTACGGACAGGGGAGACCGGGGAGCTGTTTTTT; cdr3_aa: CASSLRTGETGELFF
d_call: TRBD1; j_call: TRBJ2-5; v_call: TRBV5-1; cdr3_nt: TGCGCCAGCAGCTTGGCCGGCCAGGGACAGCAAGAGACCCAGTACTTC; cdr3_aa: CASSLAGQGQQETQYF
d_call: TRBD1; j_call: TRBJ2-2; v_call: TRBV7-7; cdr3_nt: TGTGCTAGCAGCTTAGCAGGGGGAACCGGGGAGCTGTTTTTT; cdr3_aa: CASSLAGGTGELFF
d_call: -; j_call: TRBJ1-6; v_call: TRBV7-3; cdr3_nt: TGTGCCAGCAGCGGGGAGGGACCGTCACCCCTCCACTTT; cdr3_aa: CASSGEGPSPLHF
d_call: -; j_call: TRBJ1-4; v_call: TRBV7-7; cdr3_nt: TGTGCTAGCAGTGAGCTACAGGGCCCGGAGGAAAAACTGTTTTTT; cdr3_aa: CASSELQGPEEKLFF
d_call: -; j_call: TRBJ1-5; v_call: TRBV11-2; cdr3_nt: TGTGCCAGCAGCTTAGGCCCGCCAGGGTTGGATCAGCCCCAGCATTTT; cdr3_aa: CASSLGPPGLDQPQHF
d_call: TRBD1; j_call: TRBJ2-2; v_call: TRBV2; cdr3_nt: TGTGCCAGCAGTGAGTTCCCGCCAGGGGGATCCACCGGGGAGCTGGTTTTT; cdr3_aa: CASSEFPPGGSTGELVF
d_call: -; j_call: TRBJ2-7; v_call: TRBV13; cdr3_nt: TGTGCCAGCAGCCCCCCCCGGACAGCCTACGAGCAGTACTTC; cdr3_aa: CASSPPRTAYEQYF
d_call: -; j_call: TRBJ2-3; v_call: TRBV27; cdr3_nt: TGTGCCAGCAGTTCCCCAACCGGTACGCAGTATTTT; cdr3_aa: CASSSPTGTQYF
d_call: -; j_call: TRBJ2-7; v_call: TRBV10-1; cdr3_nt: TGCGCCAGCAGTGATTCGCGGGACTGGTTCAACGAGCAGTACTTC; cdr3_aa: CASSDSRDWFNEQYF
d_call: TRBD1; j_call: TRBJ2-7; v_call: TRBV13; cdr3_nt: TGTGCCAGCAGCGTTTATAGAGGACAGGGGTACGAGCAGTACTTC; cdr3_aa: CASSVYRGQGYEQYF
d_call: TRBD1; j_call: TRBJ2-2; v_call: TRBV28; cdr3_nt: TGTGCCACCTTGACAGGGAGTGGTACCGGGGAGCTGTTTTTT; cdr3_aa: CATLTGSGTGELFF
d_call: -; j_call: TRBJ2-7; v_call: TRBV7-8; cdr3_nt: TGTGCCAGCAGCTTCGCTAGAGGGGGTACCTACGAGCAGTACTTC; cdr3_aa: CASSFARGGTYEQYF